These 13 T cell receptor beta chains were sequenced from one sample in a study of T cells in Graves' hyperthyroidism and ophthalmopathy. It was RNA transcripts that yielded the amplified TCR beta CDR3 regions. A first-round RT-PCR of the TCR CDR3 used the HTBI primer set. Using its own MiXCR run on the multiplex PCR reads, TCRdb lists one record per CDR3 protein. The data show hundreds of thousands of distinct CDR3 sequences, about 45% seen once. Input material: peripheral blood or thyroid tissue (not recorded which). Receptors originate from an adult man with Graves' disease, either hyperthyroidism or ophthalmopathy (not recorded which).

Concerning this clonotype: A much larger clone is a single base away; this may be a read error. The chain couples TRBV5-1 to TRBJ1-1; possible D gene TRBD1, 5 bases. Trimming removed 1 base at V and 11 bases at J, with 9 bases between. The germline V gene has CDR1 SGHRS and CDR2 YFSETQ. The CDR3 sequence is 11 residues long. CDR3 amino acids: CASSLTGDAFF. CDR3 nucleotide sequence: TGCGCCAGCAGCTTGACCGGGGACGCTTTCTTT. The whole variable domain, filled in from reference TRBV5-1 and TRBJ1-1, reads KAGVTQTPRYLIKTRGQQVTLSCSPISGHRSVSWYQQTPGQGLQFLFEYFSETQRNKGNFPGRFSGRQFSNSRSEMNVSTLELGDSALYLCASSLTGDAFFGQGTRLTVV.

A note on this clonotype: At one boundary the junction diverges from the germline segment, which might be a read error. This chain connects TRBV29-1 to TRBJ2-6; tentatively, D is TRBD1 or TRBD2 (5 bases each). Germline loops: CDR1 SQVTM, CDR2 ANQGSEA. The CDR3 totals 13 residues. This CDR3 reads CSVEEDRGNTEAF. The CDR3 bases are TGCAGCGTGGAAGAAGACAGAGGGAACACTGAAGCTTTC.

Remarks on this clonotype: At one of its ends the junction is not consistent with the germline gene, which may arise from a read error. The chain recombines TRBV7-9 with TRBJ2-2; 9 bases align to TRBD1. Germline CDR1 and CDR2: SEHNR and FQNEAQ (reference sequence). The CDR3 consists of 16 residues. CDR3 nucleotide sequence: TGTGCCAGCAGCCTCCGGGGACAGGGTGGAACCGGGGAGCTGTCTTGG. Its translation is CASSLRGQGGTGELSW.

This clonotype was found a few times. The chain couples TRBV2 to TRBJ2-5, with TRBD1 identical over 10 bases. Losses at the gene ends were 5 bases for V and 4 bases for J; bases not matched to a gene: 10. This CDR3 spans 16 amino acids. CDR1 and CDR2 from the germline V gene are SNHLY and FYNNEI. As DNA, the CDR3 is TGTGCCAGCAGTCAGGCTGCCGGGACAGGGGTAGAGACCCAGTACTTC. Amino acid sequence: CASSQAAGTGVETQYF.

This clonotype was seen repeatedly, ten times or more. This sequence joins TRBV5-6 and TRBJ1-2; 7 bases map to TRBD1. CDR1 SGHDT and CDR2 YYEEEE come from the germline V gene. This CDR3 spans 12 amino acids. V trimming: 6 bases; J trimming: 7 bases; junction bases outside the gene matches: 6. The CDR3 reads CASIRGIGGYTF. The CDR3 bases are TGTGCCAGCATCAGGGGGATAGGTGGCTACACCTTC.

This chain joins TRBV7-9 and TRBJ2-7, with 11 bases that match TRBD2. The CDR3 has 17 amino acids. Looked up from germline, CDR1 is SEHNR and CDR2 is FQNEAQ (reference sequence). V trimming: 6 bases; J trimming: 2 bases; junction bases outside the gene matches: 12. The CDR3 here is CASSASGGLAATYEQYF. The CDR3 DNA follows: TGTGCCAGCAGTGCTAGCGGGGGACTAGCGGCTACCTACGAGCAGTACTTC.

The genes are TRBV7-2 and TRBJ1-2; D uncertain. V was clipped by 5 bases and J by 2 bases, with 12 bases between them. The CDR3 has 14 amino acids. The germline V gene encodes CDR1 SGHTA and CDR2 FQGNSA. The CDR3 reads CASSQEAGNYGYTF. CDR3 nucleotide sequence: TGTGCCAGCAGCCAAGAGGCCGGCAACTATGGCTACACCTTC.

The CDR3 sequence: CASSRRDRDNSPLHF. DNA of the CDR3: TGTGCCAGCAGCAGACGGGACAGGGACAATTCACCCCTCCACTTT. The rearrangement uses TRBV7-9 and TRBJ1-6; 9 bases agree with TRBD1. CDR1 and CDR2 from the germline V gene are SEHNR and FQNEAQ (reference sequence). The CDR3 is 15 residues long. J gave up 7 bases and V 5 bases, and 6 bases lay outside the gene matches.

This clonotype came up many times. As DNA, the CDR3 is TGCAGCGTTGTAGGGTCCATCTCTGGAAACACCATATATTTT. Encoded protein: CSVVGSISGNTIYF. V is TRBV29-1 and J is TRBJ1-3, with D uncertain. Germline V gene lookup returns CDR1 SQVTM and CDR2 ANQGSEA. The germline V and J ends were trimmed by 4 bases and 0 bases, with 10 bases remaining between them. CDR3 length: 14 residues.

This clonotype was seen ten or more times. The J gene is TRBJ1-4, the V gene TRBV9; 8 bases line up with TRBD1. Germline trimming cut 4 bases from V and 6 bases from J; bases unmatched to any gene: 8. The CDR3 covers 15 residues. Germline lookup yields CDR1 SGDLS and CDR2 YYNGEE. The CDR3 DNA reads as TGTGCCAGCAGCACTCCAGGGGGCGCGCATGAAAAACTGTTTTTT. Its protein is CASSTPGGAHEKLFF.

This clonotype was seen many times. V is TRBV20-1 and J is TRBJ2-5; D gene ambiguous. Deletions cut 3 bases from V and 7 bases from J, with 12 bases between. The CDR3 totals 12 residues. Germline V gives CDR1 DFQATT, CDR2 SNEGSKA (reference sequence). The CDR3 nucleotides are TGCAGTGCTAGCCCGCCGGCAGTGACCCAGTACTTC. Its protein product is CSASPPAVTQYF.

CDR3 region: CASSSLAGTGQETQYF. In DNA, the CDR3 is TGTGCCAGCAGCTCCCTCGCCGGGACGGGGCAAGAGACCCAGTACTTC. This rearrangement joins TRBV7-6 to TRBJ2-5; D assignment may be TRBD1 or TRBD2 (5 bases each). The germline CDR1 and CDR2 sequences are SGHVS and FNYEAQ. Trimming removed 4 bases from V and 2 bases from J, with 17 bases in between. The CDR3 is 16 amino acids.

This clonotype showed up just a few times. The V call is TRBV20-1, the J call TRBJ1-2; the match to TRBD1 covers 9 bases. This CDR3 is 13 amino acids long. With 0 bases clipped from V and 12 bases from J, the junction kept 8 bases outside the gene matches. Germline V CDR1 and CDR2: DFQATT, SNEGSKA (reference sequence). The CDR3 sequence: CSARDPGTGLNTF. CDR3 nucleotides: TGCAGTGCTAGAGACCCCGGGACAGGGCTCAACACCTTC.